Given below is one T cell receptor beta chain in context. As yet, its antigen is unknown. Profiling relied on immunoSEQ multiplex PCR, and the TCRdb table lists in-frame clones only, not all of them. The top ten clones hold roughly 15% of a sample with over 45,000 clones, over 80% of them seen once. The CDR3 is 16 residues long. Germline CDR1 LNHDA, CDR2 SQIVND (reference sequence). Unmatched junction bases numbered 7, after V lost 5 bases and J lost 0 bases. No infections or other immune events were documented during collection. The data stem from a study of identifying expanded T cells in peripheral blood. Overall study findings and caveats: Across healthy donors, higher total template counts meant significantly greater approximately 2-week count variance. Over two and four weeks, about 16 and 20 clones changed, versus approximately 1.2 between replicates.

Sequences were obtained from blood. This TCR was recovered from a person aged 18 to 75 in good health. The chain has TRBV19 and TRBJ1-3, with 7 bases aligning to TRBD1. This CDR3 reads CASSYGGDSSGNTIYF. The CDR3 DNA reads as TGTGCCAGTAGTTATGGTGGGGACAGCTCTGGAAACACCATATATTTT.